These T cell receptor beta chains were read from a single sample in a study of T cells in Graves' hyperthyroidism and ophthalmopathy. MiXCR was run by TCRdb on the multiplex PCR reads, yielding one entry per CDR3 protein. The data contain under 300,000 distinct CDR3 sequences, approximately 26% of them singletons. The sequenced sample consisted of blood. These receptors were obtained from a man in his forties with Graves' hyperthyroidism that later progressed to Graves' ophthalmopathy. Both conserved end residues are part of each CDR3. The D gene is left open where the match is weak. Clone size, where shown, is once, few, many, or a class for clones that have expanded.

TRBV7-8	NA	NA	TRBJ2-5	CASSLDTGGPGETQYF	TGTGCCAGCAGCTTAGACACAGGAGGGCCGGGTGAGACCCAGTACTTC
TRBV10-3	NA	TRBD1	TRBJ2-7	CAIRETGQGAYEQYF	TGTGCCATCAGAGAGACGGGACAGGGGGCGTACGAGCAGTACTTC
TRBV4-1	many	NA	TRBJ2-7	CASSQDGGPYEQYF	TGCGCCAGCAGCCAAGATGGGGGCCCCTACGAGCAGTACTTC
TRBV19	few	TRBD1	TRBJ1-1	CASNTQGEAFF	TGTGCCAGTAACACACAGGGGGAAGCTTTCTTT
TRBV11-2	NA	NA	TRBJ2-7	CASSLGPGEFYEQYF	TGTGCCAGCAGCTTAGGGCCCGGCGAATTCTACGAGCAGTACTTC
TRBV6-5	many	TRBD2	TRBJ2-2	CASSNGLAGRTGELFF	TGTGCCAGCAGTAACGGACTAGCGGGACGAACCGGGGAGCTGTTTTTT
TRBV20-1	NA	NA	TRBJ1-1	CSASRFQGRTEAFF	TGCAGTGCTAGTCGGTTTCAGGGGAGGACTGAAGCTTTCTTT
TRBV20-1	many	NA	TRBJ2-7	CSARDPGYEQYF	TGCAGTGCTAGAGATCCAGGGTACGAGCAGTACTTC
TRBV9	many	NA	TRBJ1-2	CARRRDTF	TGTGCCAGGCGCAGGGACACCTTC
TRBV4-1	many	NA	TRBJ2-6	CASSEGTGANVLTF	TGCGCCAGCAGTGAGGGGACCGGGGCCAACGTCCTGACTTTC
TRBV7-8	NA	NA	TRBJ2-5	CASSLAPGQEGETQYF	TGTGCCAGCAGCTTAGCCCCAGGACAGGAGGGGGAGACCCAGTACTTC
TRBV12-3/TRBV12-4	NA	TRBD1	TRBJ2-7	CASSLGRTGGVSYEQYF	TGTGCCAGCAGTTTAGGGAGGACAGGGGGCGTCTCCTACGAGCAGTACTTC
TRBV6-2/TRBV6-3	NA	TRBD2	TRBJ2-7	CASSFDGLAGAYEQYF	TGTGCCAGCAGTTTCGACGGGCTAGCGGGAGCCTACGAGCAGTACTTC
TRBV5-1	NA	NA	TRBJ2-7	CASSSTGYNSYEQYF	TGCGCCAGCAGTTCCACAGGGTACAACTCCTACGAGCAGTACTTC
TRBV5-6	many	NA	TRBJ1-2	CASSLGQFGRGYTF	TGTGCCAGCAGCTTGGGTCAGTTCGGGCGTGGCTACACCTTC
TRBV6-5	NA	NA	TRBJ2-5	CASSYSTGTPTQETQYF	TGTGCCAGCAGTTACTCGACCGGGACACCAACTCAAGAGACCCAGTACTTC
TRBV6-5	many	NA	TRBJ1-2	CASTMMGNSGYTF	TGTGCCAGCACCATGATGGGGAATTCGGGCTACACCTTC
TRBV12-3/TRBV12-4	many	NA	TRBJ2-4	CASSFGRLAKNIQYF	TGTGCCAGCAGTTTTGGCCGCCTAGCCAAAAACATTCAGTACTTC
TRBV6-1	NA	TRBD1	TRBJ1-2	CASSEETGTGYTF	TGTGCCAGCAGTGAGGAGACAGGGACTGGCTACACCTTC
TRBV11-3	many	NA	TRBJ2-2	CASSLGVPGELFF	TGTGCCAGCAGCTTAGGGGTTCCCGGGGAGCTGTTTTTT
TRBV20-1	many	NA	TRBJ2-7	CSARDLLASEIYEQYF	TGCAGTGCTAGAGATTTATTAGCTAGCGAAATTTACGAGCAGTACTTC
TRBV5-1	many	NA	TRBJ2-7	CASSLGGGDSKQYF	TGCGCCAGCAGCTTGGGTGGTGGAGATTCAAAGCAGTACTTC
TRBV6-5	once	NA	TRBJ1-2	CASSYSINDYGYTF	TGTGCCAGCAGTTACTCGATCAATGACTATGGCTACACCTTC
TRBV6-5	many	NA	TRBJ2-6	CASSYPAKPGANVLTF	TGTGCCAGCAGTTACCCGGCGAAGCCTGGGGCCAACGTCCTGACTTTC
TRBV19	many	TRBD1	TRBJ2-7	CASSIGQGRYEQYF	TGTGCCAGTAGTATAGGACAGGGTCGCTACGAGCAGTACTTC
TRBV7-9	many	TRBD1	TRBJ2-7	CASSTNRGFYEQYF	TGTGCCAGCAGCACCAACAGGGGGTTCTACGAGCAGTACTTC
TRBV6-4	many	NA	TRBJ1-5	CASKYRNNQPQHF	TGTGCCAGCAAGTATAGAAACAATCAGCCCCAGCATTTT
TRBV6-1	many	NA	TRBJ2-5	CASSHQQETQYF	TGTGCCAGCAGCCACCAACAAGAGACCCAGTACTTC
TRBV7-8	NA	NA	TRBJ1-1	CASSLALGGGNTEAFF	TGTGCCAGCAGCTTAGCACTTGGGGGGGGGAACACTGAAGCTTTCTTT
TRBV7-8	NA	TRBD2	TRBJ2-2	CASSRGTSGSHTGELFF	TGTGCCAGCAGCCGAGGGACTAGCGGGAGCCACACCGGGGAGCTGTTTTTT
TRBV19	many	TRBD2	TRBJ2-7	CASSTGLAGQYF	TGTGCCAGTAGTACCGGACTAGCCGGACAGTACTTC
TRBV6-4	many	NA	TRBJ1-5	CASHVRGRVSNQPQHF	TGTGCCAGCCACGTCCGGGGCAGGGTTAGCAATCAGCCCCAGCATTTT
TRBV29-1	many	NA	TRBJ1-3	CSVGTRESGNTIYF	TGCAGCGTTGGCACCAGGGAATCTGGAAACACCATATATTTT
TRBV15	many	TRBD1	TRBJ1-2	CATSGSQVQGYGYTF	TGTGCCACCAGCGGAAGTCAGGTACAGGGGTATGGCTACACCTTC
TRBV28	many	TRBD2	TRBJ2-2	CASSPRTSGELFF	TGTGCCAGCAGTCCACGGACTAGCGGGGAGCTGTTTTTT
TRBV28	NA	TRBD1	TRBJ1-2	CASLRGLGYGYTF	TGTGCAAGCCTCAGGGGGCTCGGGTATGGCTACACCTTC
TRBV25-1	many	NA	TRBJ2-2	CASSEPGRNTGELFF	TGTGCCAGCAGTGAACCGGGACGGAACACCGGGGAGCTGTTTTTT
TRBV6-4	many	NA	TRBJ1-1	CASSTPGQGKMNTEAFF	TGTGCCAGCAGTACCCCGGGACAAGGAAAAATGAACACTGAAGCTTTCTTT
TRBV3-1	many	NA	TRBJ1-1	CASSSGVSTEAFF	TGTGCCAGCAGCTCAGGGGTTAGCACTGAAGCTTTCTTT
TRBV29-1	NA	NA	TRBJ2-4	CSVYQGSKNIQYF	TGCAGCGTTTATCAGGGTTCCAAAAACATTCAGTACTTC
TRBV12-3/TRBV12-4	NA	NA	TRBJ2-7	CASRWGTSTEQYF	TGTGCCAGCAGATGGGGGACCAGTACGGAGCAGTACTTC